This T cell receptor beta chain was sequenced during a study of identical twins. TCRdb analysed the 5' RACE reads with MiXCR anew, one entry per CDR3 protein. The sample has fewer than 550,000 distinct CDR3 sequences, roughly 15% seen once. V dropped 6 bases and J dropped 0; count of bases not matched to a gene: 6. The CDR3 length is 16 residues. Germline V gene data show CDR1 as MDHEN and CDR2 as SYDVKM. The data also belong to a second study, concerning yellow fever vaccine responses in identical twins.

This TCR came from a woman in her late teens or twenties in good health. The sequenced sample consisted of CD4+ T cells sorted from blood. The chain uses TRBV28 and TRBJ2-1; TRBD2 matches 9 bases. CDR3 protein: CASRPEAGGSYNEQFF. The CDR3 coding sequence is TGTGCCAGCAGGCCGGAAGCGGGGGGCTCCTACAATGAGCAGTTCTTC.